This T cell receptor (beta chain) originates from a study of OX40 agonist ivuxolimab in advanced cancers. Study-level information: The patients received agonistic anti-OX40 (CD134) antibody ivuxolimab.

Regarding this clone: The antigen remains unidentified.

Germline assignment: CDR1 PRHDT and CDR2 FYEKMQ (reference sequence). This CDR3 contains 15 residues. V dropped 4 bases and J dropped 6; count of bases not matched to a gene: 7. Assay used: immunoSEQ multiplex PCR; TCRdb lists only in-frame clones, some missing. This table has tens of thousands of clones, approximately 90% appearing once. Study results and caveats: Individuals who were partial responders at 0.1-3.0 mg/kg had clonal expansion that ranked among the lowest.

The starting material was CD4+ or CD8+ T cells sorted from blood, obtained in a trial of the OX40 agonist ivuxolimab. The rearrangement uses TRBV13 and TRBJ2-1, with 9 bases lining up with TRBD2. The receptor was isolated from an adult with an advanced solid tumor such as melanoma, head and neck, liver or kidney cancer. For the CDR3, the DNA is TGTGCCAGCAGCTCGTTAGCGGGAGAAGGCAATGAGCAGTTCTTC. This codes for CASSSLAGEGNEQFF. Filled out from reference TRBV13 and TRBJ2-1, the complete variable domain reads AAGVIQSPRHLIKEKRETATLKCYPIPRHDTVYWYQQGPGQDPQFLISFYEKMQSDKGSIPDRFSAQQFSDYHSELNMSSLELGDSALYFCASSSLAGEGNEQFFGPGTRLTVL.